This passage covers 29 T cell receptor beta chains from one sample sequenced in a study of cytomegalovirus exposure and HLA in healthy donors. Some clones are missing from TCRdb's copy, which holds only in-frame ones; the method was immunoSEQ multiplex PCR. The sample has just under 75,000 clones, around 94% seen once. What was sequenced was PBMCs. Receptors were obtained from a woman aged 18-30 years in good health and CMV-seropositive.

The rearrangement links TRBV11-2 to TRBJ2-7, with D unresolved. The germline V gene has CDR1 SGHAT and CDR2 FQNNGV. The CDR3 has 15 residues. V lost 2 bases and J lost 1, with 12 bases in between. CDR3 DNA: TGTGCCAGCAGCTTAATCTCCACTGCTTCCTACGAGCAGTACTTC. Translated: CASSLISTASYEQYF.

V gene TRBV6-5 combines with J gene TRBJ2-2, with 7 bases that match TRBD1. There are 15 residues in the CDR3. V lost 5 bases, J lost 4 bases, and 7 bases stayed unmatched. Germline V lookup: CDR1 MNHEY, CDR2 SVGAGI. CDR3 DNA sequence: TGTGCCAGCAGTGCGGACAGGTCTGTCACCGGGGAGCTGTTTTTT. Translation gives CASSADRSVTGELFF.

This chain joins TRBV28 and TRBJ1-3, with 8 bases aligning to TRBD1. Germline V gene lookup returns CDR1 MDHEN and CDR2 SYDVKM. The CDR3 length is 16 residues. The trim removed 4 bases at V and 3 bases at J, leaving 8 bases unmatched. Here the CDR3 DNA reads TGTGCCAGCAGTTCCAGACAGGGGATCTTTGGAAACACCATATATTTT. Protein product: CASSSRQGIFGNTIYF.

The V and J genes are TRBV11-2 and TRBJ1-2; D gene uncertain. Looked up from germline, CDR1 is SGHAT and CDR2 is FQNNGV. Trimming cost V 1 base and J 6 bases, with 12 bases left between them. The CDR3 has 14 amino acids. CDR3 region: CASSLVKSGHGYTF. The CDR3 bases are TGTGCCAGCAGCTTAGTTAAAAGTGGGCATGGCTACACCTTC.

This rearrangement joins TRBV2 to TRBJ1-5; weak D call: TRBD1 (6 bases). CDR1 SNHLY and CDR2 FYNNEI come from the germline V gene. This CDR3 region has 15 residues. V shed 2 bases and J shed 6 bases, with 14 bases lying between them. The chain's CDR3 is CASSEQTTGAQPQHF. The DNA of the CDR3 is TGTGCCAGCAGTGAACAAACGACAGGAGCTCAGCCCCAGCATTTT.

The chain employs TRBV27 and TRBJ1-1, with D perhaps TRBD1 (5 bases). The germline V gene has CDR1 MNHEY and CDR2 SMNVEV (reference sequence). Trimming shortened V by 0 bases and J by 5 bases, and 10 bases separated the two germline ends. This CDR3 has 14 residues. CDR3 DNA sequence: TGTGCCAGCAGTTTATCGCCAGGGTGGACTGAAGCTTTCTTT. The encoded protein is CASSLSPGWTEAFF.

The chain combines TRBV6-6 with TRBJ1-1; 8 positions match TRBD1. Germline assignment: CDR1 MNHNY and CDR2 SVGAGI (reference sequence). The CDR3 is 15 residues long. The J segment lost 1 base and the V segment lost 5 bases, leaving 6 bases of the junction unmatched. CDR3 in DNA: TGTGCCAGCAGTCATATCCAGGGGGCGAACACTGAAGCTTTCTTT. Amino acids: CASSHIQGANTEAFF.

CDR3 sequence reads: CASSLLVRGALNSNTGELFF. The DNA of the CDR3 is TGTGCCAGCAGTTTATTGGTGCGGGGGGCCCTGAATTCTAACACCGGGGAGCTGTTTTTT. This sequence joins TRBV27 and TRBJ2-2, with 8 bases that match TRBD2. CDR3 size: 20 residues. J gave up 2 bases and V 1 base, and 15 bases lay outside the gene matches. Per the germline V gene, CDR1 is MNHEY and CDR2 is SMNVEV (reference sequence).

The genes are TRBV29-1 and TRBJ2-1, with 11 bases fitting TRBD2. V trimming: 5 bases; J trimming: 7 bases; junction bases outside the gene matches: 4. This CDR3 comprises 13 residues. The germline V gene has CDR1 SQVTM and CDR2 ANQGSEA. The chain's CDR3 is CSVRPSGGNEQFF. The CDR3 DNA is TGCAGCGTTCGGCCTAGCGGGGGGAATGAGCAGTTCTTC.

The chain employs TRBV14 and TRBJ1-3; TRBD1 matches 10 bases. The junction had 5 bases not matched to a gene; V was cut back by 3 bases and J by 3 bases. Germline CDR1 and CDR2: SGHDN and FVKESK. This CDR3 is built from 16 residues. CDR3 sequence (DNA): TGTGCCAGCAGCCAGCGACAGGGGGCTATTGGAAACACCATATATTTT. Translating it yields CASSQRQGAIGNTIYF.

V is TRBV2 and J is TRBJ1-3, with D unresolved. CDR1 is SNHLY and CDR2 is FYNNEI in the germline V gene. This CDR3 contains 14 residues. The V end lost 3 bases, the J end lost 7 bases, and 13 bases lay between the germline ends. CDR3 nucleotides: TGTGCCAGCAGTGATCCTACCGGCGGGAACACCATATATTTT. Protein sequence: CASSDPTGGNTIYF.

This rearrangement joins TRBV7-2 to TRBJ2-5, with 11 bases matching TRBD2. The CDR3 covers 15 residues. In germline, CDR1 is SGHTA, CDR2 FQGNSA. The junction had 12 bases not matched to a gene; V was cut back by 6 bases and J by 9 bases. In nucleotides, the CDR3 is TGTGCCAGCAGACCAGGAGGTGGTAGCGGGAGGGCCCAGTACTTC. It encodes CASRPGGGSGRAQYF. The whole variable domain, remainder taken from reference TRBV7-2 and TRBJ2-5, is GAGVSQSPSNKVTEKGKDVELRCDPISGHTALYWYRQSLGQGLEFLIYFQGNSAPDKSGLPSDRFSAERTGGSVSTLTIQRTQQEDSAVYLCASRPGGGSGRAQYFGPGTRLLVL.

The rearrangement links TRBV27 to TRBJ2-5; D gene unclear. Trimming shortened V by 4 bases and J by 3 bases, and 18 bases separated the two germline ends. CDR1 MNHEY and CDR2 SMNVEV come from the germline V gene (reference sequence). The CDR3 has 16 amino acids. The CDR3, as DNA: TGTGCCAGCAGTTCCACCATAGGCTATACTAAAGAGACCCAGTACTTC. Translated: CASSSTIGYTKETQYF.

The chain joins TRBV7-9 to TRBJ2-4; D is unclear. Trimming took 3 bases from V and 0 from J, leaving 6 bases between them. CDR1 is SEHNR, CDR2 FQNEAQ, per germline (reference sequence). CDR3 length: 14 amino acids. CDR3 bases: TGTGCCAGCAGCTTTGACTTAGCCAAAAACATTCAGTACTTC. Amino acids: CASSFDLAKNIQYF.

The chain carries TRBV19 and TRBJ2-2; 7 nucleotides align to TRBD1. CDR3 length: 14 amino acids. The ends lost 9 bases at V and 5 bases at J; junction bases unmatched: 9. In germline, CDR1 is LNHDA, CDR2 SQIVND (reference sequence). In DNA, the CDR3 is TGTGCCAGCACAGGGGCGGGTGCAACCGGGGAGCTGTTTTTT. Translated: CASTGAGATGELFF.

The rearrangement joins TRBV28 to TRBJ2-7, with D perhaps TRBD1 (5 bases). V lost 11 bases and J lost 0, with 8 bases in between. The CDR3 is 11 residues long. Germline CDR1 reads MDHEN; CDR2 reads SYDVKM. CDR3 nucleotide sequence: TGTGCCTGGGGCAACTCCTACGAGCAGTACTTC. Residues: CAWGNSYEQYF. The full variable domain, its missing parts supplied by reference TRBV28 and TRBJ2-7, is DVKVTQSSRYLVKRTGEKVFLECVQDMDHENMFWYRQDPGLGLRLIYFSYDVKMKEKGDIPEGYSVSREKKERFSLILESASTNQTSMYLCAWGNSYEQYFGPGTRLTVT.

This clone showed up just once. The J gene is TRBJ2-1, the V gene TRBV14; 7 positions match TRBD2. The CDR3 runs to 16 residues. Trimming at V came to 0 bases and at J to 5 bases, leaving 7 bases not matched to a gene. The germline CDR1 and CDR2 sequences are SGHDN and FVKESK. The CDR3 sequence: CASSQEGRGENNEQFF. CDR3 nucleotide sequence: TGTGCCAGCAGCCAAGAGGGTCGGGGGGAGAACAATGAGCAGTTCTTC.

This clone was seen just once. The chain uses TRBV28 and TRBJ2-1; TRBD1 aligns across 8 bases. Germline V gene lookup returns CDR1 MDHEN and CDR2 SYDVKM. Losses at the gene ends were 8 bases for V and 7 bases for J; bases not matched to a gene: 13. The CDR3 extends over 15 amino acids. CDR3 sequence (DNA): TGTGCCAGCCATGCGCTGGCCAGGGGGCTTAATGAGCAGTTCTTC. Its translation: CASHALARGLNEQFF. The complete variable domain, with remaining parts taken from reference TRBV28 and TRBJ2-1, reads DVKVTQSSRYLVKRTGEKVFLECVQDMDHENMFWYRQDPGLGLRLIYFSYDVKMKEKGDIPEGYSVSREKKERFSLILESASTNQTSMYLCASHALARGLNEQFFGPGTRLTVL.

CDR3 coding DNA: TGTGCCAGCAGTAGGACCGGGGGGTACAATGAGCAGTTCTTC. Translation: CASSRTGGYNEQFF. V and J are TRBV6-6 and TRBJ2-1, with 7 nucleotides matching TRBD2. CDR1 is MNHNY and CDR2 is SVGAGI in the germline V gene (reference sequence). V shed 5 bases, J shed 4 bases, and the junction held 5 bases outside the gene matches. The CDR3 covers 14 residues.

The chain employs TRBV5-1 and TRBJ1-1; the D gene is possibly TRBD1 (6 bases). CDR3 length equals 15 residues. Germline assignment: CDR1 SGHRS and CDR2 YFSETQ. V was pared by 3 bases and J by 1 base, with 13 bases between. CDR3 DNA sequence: TGCGCCAGCAGCTCCGCCGGGACAAAGAACACTGAAGCTTTCTTT. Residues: CASSSAGTKNTEAFF.

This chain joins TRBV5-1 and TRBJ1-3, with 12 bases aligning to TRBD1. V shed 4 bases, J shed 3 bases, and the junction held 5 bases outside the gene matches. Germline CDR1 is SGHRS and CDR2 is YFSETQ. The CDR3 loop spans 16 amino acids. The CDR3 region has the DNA TGCGCCAGCAGCCTCGGGACAGGGGGCAATGGAAACACCATATATTTT. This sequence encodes CASSLGTGGNGNTIYF. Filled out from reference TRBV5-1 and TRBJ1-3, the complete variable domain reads KAGVTQTPRYLIKTRGQQVTLSCSPISGHRSVSWYQQTPGQGLQFLFEYFSETQRNKGNFPGRFSGRQFSNSRSEMNVSTLELGDSALYLCASSLGTGGNGNTIYFGEGSWLTVV.

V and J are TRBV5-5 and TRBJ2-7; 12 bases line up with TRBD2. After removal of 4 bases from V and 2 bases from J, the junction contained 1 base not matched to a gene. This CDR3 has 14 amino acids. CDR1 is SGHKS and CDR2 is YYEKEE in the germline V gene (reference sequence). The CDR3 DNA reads TGTGCCAGCAGCAGGACTAGCGGGACCTACGAGCAGTACTTC. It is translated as CASSRTSGTYEQYF.

The CDR3 coding sequence is TGTGCCAGCAGCCCCCCGCGCCTCAATTACTACGAGCAGTACTTC. This sequence encodes CASSPPRLNYYEQYF. This chain uses TRBV7-9 with TRBJ2-7; no clear D gene. The CDR3 sequence is 15 residues long. Trimming stripped 5 bases from V and 3 bases from J, with 17 bases between. Germline values: CDR1 SEHNR, CDR2 FQNEAQ (reference sequence).

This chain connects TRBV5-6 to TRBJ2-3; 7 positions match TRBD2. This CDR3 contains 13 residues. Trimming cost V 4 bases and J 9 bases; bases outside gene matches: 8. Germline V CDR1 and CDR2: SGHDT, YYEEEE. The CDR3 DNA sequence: TGTGCCAGCAGCCCGACTAGCTGGGGGACGCAGTATTTT. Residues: CASSPTSWGTQYF.

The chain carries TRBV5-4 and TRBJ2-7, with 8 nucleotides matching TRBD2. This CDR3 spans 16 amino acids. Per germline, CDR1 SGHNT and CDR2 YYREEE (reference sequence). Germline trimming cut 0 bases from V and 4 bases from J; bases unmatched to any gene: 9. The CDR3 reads CASSLEATSVMYEQYF. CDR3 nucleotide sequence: TGTGCCAGCAGCTTGGAAGCGACTAGCGTAATGTACGAGCAGTACTTC.

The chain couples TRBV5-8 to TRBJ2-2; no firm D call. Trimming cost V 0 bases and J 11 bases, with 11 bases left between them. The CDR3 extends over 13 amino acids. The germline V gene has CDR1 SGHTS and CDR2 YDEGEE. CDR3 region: CASSLATVSELFF. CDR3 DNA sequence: TGTGCCAGCAGCTTGGCCACCGTGAGTGAGCTGTTTTTT.

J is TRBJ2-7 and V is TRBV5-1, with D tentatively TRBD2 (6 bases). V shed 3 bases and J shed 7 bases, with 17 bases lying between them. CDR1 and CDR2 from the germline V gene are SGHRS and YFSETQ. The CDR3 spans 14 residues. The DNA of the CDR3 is TGCGCCAGCAGCTCCACTAGCCCCCCGGGGGAGCAGTACTTC. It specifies CASSSTSPPGEQYF.

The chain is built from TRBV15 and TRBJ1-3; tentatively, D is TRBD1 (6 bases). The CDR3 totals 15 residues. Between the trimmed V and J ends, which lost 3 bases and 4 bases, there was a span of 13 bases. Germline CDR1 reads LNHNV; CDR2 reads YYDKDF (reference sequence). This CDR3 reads CATSSSGGRGNTIYF. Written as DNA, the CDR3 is TGTGCCACCAGCAGCTCCGGGGGGCGCGGAAACACCATATATTTT.

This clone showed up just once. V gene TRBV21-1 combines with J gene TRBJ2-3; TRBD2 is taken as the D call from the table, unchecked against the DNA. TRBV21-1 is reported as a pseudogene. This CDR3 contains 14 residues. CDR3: CASIWSGPTDTQYF. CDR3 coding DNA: TGTGCCAGCATCTGGAGCGGGCCCACAGATACGCAGTATTTT.